The 24 T cell receptor beta chains given below trace back to one sample, sequenced in a study of T cells in Graves' hyperthyroidism and ophthalmopathy. The TCR beta CDR3 regions underwent amplification using RNA transcripts as the source. Initially, a first-round RT-PCR of the TCR CDR3 employed the HTBI primer set. TCRdb reprocessed the multiplex PCR reads with MiXCR, giving one entry per CDR3 protein. The sample lists 500,000 to 600,000 distinct CDR3 sequences, nearly 20% occurring once. Sequenced: blood. All receptors come from a man aged 35 to 55 with Graves' ophthalmopathy.

This chain joins TRBV4-3 and TRBJ1-4; D unresolved. The germline V gene encodes CDR1 LGHNA and CDR2 YSLEER. V lost 0 bases to trimming and J lost 5 bases, with 10 bases between them. The CDR3 loop spans 15 amino acids. Written as DNA, the CDR3 is TGCGCCAGCAGCCAAGATTACAGTAAGAATGAAAAACTGTTTTTT. This codes for CASSQDYSKNEKLFF.

This rearrangement joins TRBV9 to TRBJ1-6, with D unresolved. This CDR3 spans 14 amino acids. Looked up from germline, CDR1 is SGDLS and CDR2 is YYNGEE. Between the trimmed V and J ends, which lost 2 bases and 9 bases, there was a span of 12 bases. This CDR3 reads CASSVGGLGSPLHF. DNA for the CDR3: TGTGCCAGCAGCGTCGGCGGCCTCGGTTCACCCCTCCACTTT.

The chain employs TRBV6-5 and TRBJ2-1; D remains unclear. V was trimmed by 2 bases and J by 9 bases, leaving 8 bases between them. The germline V gene encodes CDR1 MNHEY and CDR2 SVGAGI. The CDR3 consists of 12 residues. This CDR3 is CASSYARREQFF. CDR3 sequence (DNA): TGTGCCAGCAGTTACGCTAGGCGTGAGCAGTTCTTC.

The V and J genes are TRBV18 and TRBJ2-1, with 9 bases that match TRBD1. The germline gives CDR1 KGHSH, CDR2 LQKENI. CDR3 size: 16 residues. After removal of 0 bases from V and 7 bases from J, the junction contained 7 bases not matched to a gene. CDR3 bases: TGTGCCAGCTCACCACCCGGGACAGGGTTATGGAATGAGCAGTTCTTC. This sequence encodes CASSPPGTGLWNEQFF.

The V gene is TRBV12-3 or TRBV12-4, the J gene TRBJ1-2; 7 bases match TRBD1. V lost 6 bases and J lost 5; bases outside the gene matches: 12. This CDR3 spans 15 amino acids. CDR3 sequence reads: CASSEQGPLLYGYTF. The CDR3 region has the DNA TGTGCCAGCAGCGAACAGGGGCCATTGTTATATGGCTACACCTTC.

The V and J genes are TRBV6-5 and TRBJ1-2; maybe TRBD1 (6 bases). CDR1 and CDR2 (germline): MNHEY, SVGAGI. V lost 5 bases and J lost 6, with 13 bases in between. This CDR3 is built from 13 residues. The CDR3 loop is CASSHTGKDGYTF. The CDR3 DNA reads TGTGCCAGCAGTCACACAGGGAAGGATGGCTACACCTTC.

This clonotype occurred a few times. The gene calls are TRBV7-2 and TRBJ2-1; D is perhaps TRBD1 (6 bases). Germline V gene data show CDR1 as SGHTA and CDR2 as FQGNSA. The CDR3 contains 16 residues. V dropped 5 bases and J dropped 2 bases, with 16 bases sitting between them. CDR3 sequence: CASSPQGTVTYNEQFF. The CDR3 DNA reads TGTGCCAGCAGCCCGCAGGGGACGGTTACCTACAATGAGCAGTTCTTC. Supplemented by reference TRBV7-2 and TRBJ2-1, the full variable domain reads GAGVSQSPSNKVTEKGKDVELRCDPISGHTALYWYRQSLGQGLEFLIYFQGNSAPDKSGLPSDRFSAERTGGSVSTLTIQRTQQEDSAVYLCASSPQGTVTYNEQFFGPGTRLTVL.

The rearrangement links TRBV7-2 to TRBJ2-7, with 9 nucleotides matching TRBD2. The CDR3 has 17 residues. V lost 0 bases and J lost 1; bases outside the gene matches: 7. CDR1 is SGHTA, CDR2 FQGNSA, per germline. CDR3 sequence: CASSLAFGSGRSYEQYF. Here the CDR3 DNA reads TGTGCCAGCAGCTTAGCGTTTGGAAGCGGGAGGTCCTACGAGCAGTACTTC.

At least ten counts were recorded for this clonotype. The V and J genes are TRBV11-2 and TRBJ2-4; 7 positions agree with TRBD1. V lost 5 bases and J lost 1; bases outside the gene matches: 11. The length of the CDR3 is 17 residues. The germline CDR1 and CDR2 sequences are SGHAT and FQNNGV. This chain's CDR3 is CASSHFEGGLAKNIQYF. The DNA for the CDR3 is TGTGCCAGCAGCCATTTCGAAGGGGGCCTGGCCAAAAACATTCAGTACTTC.

The sample holds a few counts of this clonotype. The CDR3 spells CASSQGAMVYEQYF. The CDR3 DNA follows: TGTGCCAGCAGTCAGGGGGCAATGGTCTACGAGCAGTACTTC. The chain links TRBV7-8 to TRBJ2-7, with TRBD1 matching 8 bases. This CDR3 has 14 amino acids. Germline CDR1 reads SGHVS; CDR2 reads FQNEAQ. With V trimmed by 6 bases and J by 3 bases, 7 bases remained unmatched. The full variable domain, completed using reference TRBV7-8 and TRBJ2-7, is GAGVSQSPRYKVAKRGQDVALRCDPISGHVSLFWYQQALGQGPEFLTYFQNEAQLDKSGLPSDRFFAERPEGSVSTLKIQRTQQEDSAVYLCASSQGAMVYEQYFGPGTRLTVT.

The chain couples TRBV11-2 to TRBJ2-3; 16 nucleotides match TRBD2. V lost 8 bases, J lost 11 bases, and 19 bases stayed unmatched. From germline, CDR1 is SGHAT and CDR2 FQNNGV. The CDR3 contains 18 residues. The CDR3 DNA reads as TGTGCCAGCGGATACCCCCCTACCGGGACTAGCGGGAGGGCCGTGCAGTATTTT. Encoded protein: CASGYPPTGTSGRAVQYF. The variable domain in full, completed from reference TRBV11-2 and TRBJ2-3, reads EAGVAQSPRYKIIEKRQSVAFWCNPISGHATLYWYQQILGQGPKLLIQFQNNGVVDDSQLPKDRFSAERLKGVDSTLKIQPAKLEDSAVYLCASGYPPTGTSGRAVQYFGPGTRLTVL.

V and J are TRBV9 and TRBJ2-1; D may be TRBD1 or TRBD2 (6 bases each). Gene TRBJ2-7 matches the end of the DNA better, so the J call may be wrong. The CDR3 is made up of 18 amino acids. CDR1 and CDR2 from the germline V gene are SGDLS and YYNGEE. The CDR3 DNA follows: TGTGCCAGCAGCGTAGATGGGCGGGAAGGGGGTTCCTACAATGAGCAGTACTTC. Translated: CASSVDGREGGSYNEQYF.

The sample holds many counts of this clonotype. The rearrangement joins TRBV3-1 to TRBJ2-7; maybe TRBD1 (6 bases). The V end lost 0 bases, the J end lost 5 bases, and 14 bases lay between the germline ends. CDR3 length: 15 residues. Germline CDR1 LGHDT, CDR2 YNNKEL (reference sequence). CDR3 residues: CASSQDSGDTHEQYF. The CDR3 DNA is TGTGCCAGCAGCCAAGATTCCGGGGACACCCACGAGCAGTACTTC.

This clonotype turned up a few times. The CDR3 DNA reads as TGTGCCAGCAGTTTATTGGACCAGGGACGAGAAAAACTGTTTTTT. Protein product: CASSLLDQGREKLFF. V gene TRBV28 combines with J gene TRBJ1-4; D possibly corresponds to TRBD1 (5 bases). The CDR3 is made up of 15 amino acids. V was trimmed by 1 base and J by 8 bases, leaving 14 bases between them. CDR1 and CDR2 (germline): MDHEN, SYDVKM.

Ten or more counts support this clonotype. The chain uses TRBV20-1 and TRBJ2-7, with 10 bases fitting TRBD2. Trimming at V came to 4 bases and at J to 6 bases, leaving 9 bases not matched to a gene. Germline V gene sequence: CDR1 DFQATT, CDR2 SNEGSKA (reference sequence). The CDR3 contains 14 residues. The CDR3 sequence is CSAIWSGRAPEQYF. CDR3 DNA sequence: TGCAGTGCTATATGGAGCGGGAGGGCCCCCGAGCAGTACTTC.

This clonotype appeared many times. This chain connects TRBV7-2 to TRBJ2-1; D remains ambiguous. The V end lost 4 bases, the J end lost 5 bases, and 12 bases lay between the germline ends. The CDR3 covers 14 residues. Germline lookup yields CDR1 SGHTA and CDR2 FQGNSA. The CDR3 region has the DNA TGTGCCAGCAGCTACCGACTGGGAAACAATGAGCAGTTCTTC. Amino acid sequence: CASSYRLGNNEQFF.

This clonotype appeared a few times. This chain connects TRBV3-1 to TRBJ2-3; TRBD2 might be the D (5 bases). V was shortened by 0 bases and J by 2 bases, with 12 bases between the two germline ends. CDR3 length: 16 residues. Germline loops: CDR1 LGHDT, CDR2 YNNKEL (reference sequence). DNA for the CDR3: TGTGCCAGCAGCCAAGATTTAGGAGGCCCCACAGATACGCAGTATTTT. Amino acid sequence: CASSQDLGGPTDTQYF.

The CDR3 is CASSHDRGEQYF. The CDR3 DNA follows: TGTGCCAGTAGTCACGACAGGGGCGAGCAGTACTTC. The genes are TRBV19 and TRBJ2-7, with 8 nucleotides matching TRBD1. Germline lookup yields CDR1 LNHDA and CDR2 SQIVND (reference sequence). V trimming: 5 bases; J trimming: 6 bases; junction bases outside the gene matches: 3. The length of the CDR3 is 12 residues.

This clonotype has a count of ten or more. The chain links TRBV6-1 to TRBJ2-7, with a possible D match to TRBD2 (6 bases). CDR1 is MNHNS, CDR2 SASEGT, per germline. The V and J ends lost 6 bases and 3 bases respectively, with 12 bases between them. The length of the CDR3 is 13 residues. CDR3 in amino acids: CASRRGTYYEQYF. In DNA, the CDR3 is TGTGCCAGCAGACGCGGGACCTACTACGAGCAGTACTTC.

This clonotype showed up just a few times. This chain connects TRBV5-8 to TRBJ1-4; D gene ambiguous. Germline assignment: CDR1 SGHTS and CDR2 YDEGEE. The CDR3 totals 15 residues. V was pared by 2 bases and J by 7 bases, with 15 bases between. The CDR3 nucleotides are TGTGCCAGCAGCTTTGAGAACCTCATGGCTGAAAAACTGTTTTTT. It encodes CASSFENLMAEKLFF.

This clonotype was counted only a few times. The rearrangement uses TRBV6-2 or TRBV6-3 and TRBJ2-1, with 8 bases matching TRBD2. V lost 5 bases to trimming and J lost 10 bases; unmatched junction nucleotides: 7. The germline V gene has CDR1 MNHEY and CDR2 SVGEGT. The CDR3 has 13 residues. The CDR3 loop reads CASSRDPGGEQFF. The CDR3, as DNA: TGTGCCAGCAGTAGGGACCCGGGGGGGGAGCAGTTCTTC.

This clonotype was recorded many times. The CDR3, as DNA: TGTGCCAGCAGTGAAGCGCCGGGACAGGGAATCTCTGGAAACACCATATATTTT. This encodes CASSEAPGQGISGNTIYF. The rearrangement uses TRBV2 and TRBJ1-3; 9 bases line up with TRBD1. This CDR3 has 18 amino acids. Germline CDR1 reads SNHLY; CDR2 reads FYNNEI. Unmatched junction bases numbered 6, after V lost 0 bases and J lost 0 bases.

J is TRBJ2-7 and V is TRBV30, with TRBD1 identical over 10 bases. V lost 5 bases to trimming and J lost 2 bases; unmatched junction nucleotides: 6. This CDR3 comprises 14 residues. Germline CDR1 GTSNPN, CDR2 SVGIG (reference sequence). The CDR3 loop reads CAWAPGQGTYEQYF. The DNA of the CDR3 is TGTGCCTGGGCTCCGGGACAGGGGACCTACGAGCAGTACTTC.

V and J are TRBV10-3 and TRBJ1-1; 8 bases align to TRBD1. This CDR3 has 12 residues. CDR1 is ENHRY, CDR2 SYGVKD, per germline. Losses at the gene ends were 10 bases for V and 4 bases for J; bases not matched to a gene: 5. CDR3 sequence: CATRGQGTEAFF. The DNA of the CDR3 is TGTGCCACCCGAGGACAGGGCACTGAAGCTTTCTTT.